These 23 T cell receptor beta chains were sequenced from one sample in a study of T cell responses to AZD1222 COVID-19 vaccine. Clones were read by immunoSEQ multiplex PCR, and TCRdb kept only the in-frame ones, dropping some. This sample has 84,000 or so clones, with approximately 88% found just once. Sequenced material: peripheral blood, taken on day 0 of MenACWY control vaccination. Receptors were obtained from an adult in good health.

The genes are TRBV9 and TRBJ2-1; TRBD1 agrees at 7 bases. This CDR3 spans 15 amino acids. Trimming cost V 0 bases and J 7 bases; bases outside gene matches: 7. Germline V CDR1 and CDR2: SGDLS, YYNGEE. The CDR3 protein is CASSVGQGIRNEQFF. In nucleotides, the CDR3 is TGTGCCAGCAGCGTAGGACAGGGTATTAGAAATGAGCAGTTCTTC.

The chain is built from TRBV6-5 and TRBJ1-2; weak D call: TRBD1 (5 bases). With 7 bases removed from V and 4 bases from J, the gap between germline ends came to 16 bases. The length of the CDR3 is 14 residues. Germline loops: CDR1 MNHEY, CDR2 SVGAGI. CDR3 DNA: TGTGCCAGCACACCAGACGGGACTGGCTATGGCTACACCTTC. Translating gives CASTPDGTGYGYTF.

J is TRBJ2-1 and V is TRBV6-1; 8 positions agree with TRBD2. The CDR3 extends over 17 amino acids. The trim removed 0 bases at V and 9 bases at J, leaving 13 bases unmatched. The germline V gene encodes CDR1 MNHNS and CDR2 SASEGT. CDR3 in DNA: TGTGCCAGCAGTGAAGCCCCGGGAGGCGGGGGGCCTGGTGAGCAGTTCTTC. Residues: CASSEAPGGGGPGEQFF.

This CDR3 reads CASSTGTSVNEQFF. The CDR3 region has the DNA TGCGCCAGCAGCACGGGGACTAGCGTAAATGAGCAGTTCTTC. The chain couples TRBV4-1 to TRBJ2-1; TRBD2 matches at 10 bases. CDR3 length: 14 residues. J lost 7 bases, V lost 5 bases, and 5 bases had no gene match. Germline V gene sequence: CDR1 MGHRA, CDR2 YSYEKL.

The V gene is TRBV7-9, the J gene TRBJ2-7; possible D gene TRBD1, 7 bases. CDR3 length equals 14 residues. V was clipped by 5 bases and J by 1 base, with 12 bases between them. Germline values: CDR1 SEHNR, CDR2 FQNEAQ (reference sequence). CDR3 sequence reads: CASSPRGESYEQYF. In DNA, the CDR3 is TGTGCCAGCAGCCCCAGGGGGGAGTCCTACGAGCAGTACTTC.

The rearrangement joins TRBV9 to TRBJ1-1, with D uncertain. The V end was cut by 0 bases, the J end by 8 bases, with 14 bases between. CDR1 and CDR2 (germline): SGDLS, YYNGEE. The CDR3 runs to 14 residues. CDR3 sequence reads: CASSVDLGTTEAFF. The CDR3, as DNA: TGTGCCAGCAGCGTAGATCTTGGAACGACCGAAGCTTTCTTT.

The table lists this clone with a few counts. The CDR3: CASSWQDNQPQHF. CDR3 in DNA: TGTGCCAGCAGCTGGCAGGATAATCAGCCCCAGCATTTT. This chain links TRBV7-8 with TRBJ1-5; D gene ambiguous. The CDR3 loop spans 13 amino acids. Trimming removed 4 bases at V and 4 bases at J, with 8 bases between. From germline, CDR1 is SGHVS and CDR2 FQNEAQ.

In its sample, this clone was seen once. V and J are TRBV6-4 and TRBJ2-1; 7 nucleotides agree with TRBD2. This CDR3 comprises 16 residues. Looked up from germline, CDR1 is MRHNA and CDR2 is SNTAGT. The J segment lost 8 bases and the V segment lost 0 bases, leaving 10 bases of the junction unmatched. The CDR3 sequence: CASSDSLALGSHEQFF. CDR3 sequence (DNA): TGTGCCAGCAGTGACTCACTAGCGTTAGGTTCACATGAGCAGTTCTTC.

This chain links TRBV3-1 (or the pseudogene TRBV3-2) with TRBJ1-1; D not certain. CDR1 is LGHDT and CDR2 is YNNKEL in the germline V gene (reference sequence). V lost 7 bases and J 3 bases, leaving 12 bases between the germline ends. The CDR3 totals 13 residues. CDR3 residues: CASTSDRYTEAFF. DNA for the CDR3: TGTGCCAGCACCTCGGACCGCTACACTGAAGCTTTCTTT.

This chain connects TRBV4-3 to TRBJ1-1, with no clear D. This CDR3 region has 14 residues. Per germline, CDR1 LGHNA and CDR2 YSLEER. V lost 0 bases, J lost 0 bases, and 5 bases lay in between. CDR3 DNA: TGCGCCAGCAGCCAAGACATACTGAACACTGAAGCTTTCTTT. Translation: CASSQDILNTEAFF.

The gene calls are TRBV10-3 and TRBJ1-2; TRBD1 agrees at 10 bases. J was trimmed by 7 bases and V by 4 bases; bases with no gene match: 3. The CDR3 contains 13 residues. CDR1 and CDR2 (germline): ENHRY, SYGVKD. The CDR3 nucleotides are TGTGCCATCAGTGGACAGGGGGCGGGTGGCTACACCTTC. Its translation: CAISGQGAGGYTF.

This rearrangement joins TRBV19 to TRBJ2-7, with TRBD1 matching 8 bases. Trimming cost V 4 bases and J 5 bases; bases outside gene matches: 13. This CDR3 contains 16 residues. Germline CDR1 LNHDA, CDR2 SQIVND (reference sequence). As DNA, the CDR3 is TGTGCCAGTAGTAGGTATCCCGGGACAGGTCGCAACGAGCAGTACTTC. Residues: CASSRYPGTGRNEQYF.

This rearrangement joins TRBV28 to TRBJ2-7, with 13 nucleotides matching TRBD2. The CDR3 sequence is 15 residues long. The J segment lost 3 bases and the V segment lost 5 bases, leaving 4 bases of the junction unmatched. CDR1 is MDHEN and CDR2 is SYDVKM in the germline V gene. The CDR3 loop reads CASSATSGGGYEQYF. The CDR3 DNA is TGTGCCAGCAGTGCCACTAGCGGGGGGGGCTACGAGCAGTACTTC. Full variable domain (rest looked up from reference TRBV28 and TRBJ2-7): DVKVTQSSRYLVKRTGEKVFLECVQDMDHENMFWYRQDPGLGLRLIYFSYDVKMKEKGDIPEGYSVSREKKERFSLILESASTNQTSMYLCASSATSGGGYEQYFGPGTRLTVT.

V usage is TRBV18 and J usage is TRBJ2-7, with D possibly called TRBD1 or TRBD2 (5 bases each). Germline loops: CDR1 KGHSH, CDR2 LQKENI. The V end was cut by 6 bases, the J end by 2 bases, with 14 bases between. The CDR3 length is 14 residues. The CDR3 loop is CASSQGAGPYEQYF. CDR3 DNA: TGTGCCAGCTCTCAGGGAGCTGGACCCTACGAGCAGTACTTC.

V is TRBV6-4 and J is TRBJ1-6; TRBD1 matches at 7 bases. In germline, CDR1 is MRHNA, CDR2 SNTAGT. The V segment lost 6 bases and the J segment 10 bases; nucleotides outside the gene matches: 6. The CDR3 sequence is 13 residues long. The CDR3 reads CASSHTGVSPLHF. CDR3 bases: TGTGCCAGCAGCCATACAGGGGTGTCACCCCTCCACTTT.

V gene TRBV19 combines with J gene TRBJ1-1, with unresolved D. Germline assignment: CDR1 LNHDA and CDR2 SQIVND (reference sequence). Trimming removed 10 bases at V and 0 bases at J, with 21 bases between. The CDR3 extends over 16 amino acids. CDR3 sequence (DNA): TGTGCCACCACATCCTCTTCGACGCGAATGAACACTGAAGCTTTCTTT. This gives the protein CATTSSSTRMNTEAFF.

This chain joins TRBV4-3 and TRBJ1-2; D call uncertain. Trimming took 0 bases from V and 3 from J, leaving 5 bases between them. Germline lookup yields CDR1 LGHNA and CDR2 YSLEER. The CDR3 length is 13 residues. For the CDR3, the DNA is TGCGCCAGCAGCCAAGATCTTGACTATGGCTACACCTTC. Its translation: CASSQDLDYGYTF.

The CDR3 loop is CASSPPSGFLSGNTIYF. The CDR3 DNA follows: TGTGCCAGCTCACCACCATCGGGTTTTCTCTCTGGAAACACCATATATTTT. The chain employs TRBV18 and TRBJ1-3, with D unclear. The CDR3 runs to 17 residues. V was clipped by 0 bases and J by 0 bases, with 12 bases between them. CDR1 is KGHSH and CDR2 is LQKENI in the germline V gene.

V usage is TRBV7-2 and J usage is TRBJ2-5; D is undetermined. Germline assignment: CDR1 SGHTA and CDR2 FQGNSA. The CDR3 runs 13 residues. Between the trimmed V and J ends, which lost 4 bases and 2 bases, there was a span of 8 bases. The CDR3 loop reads CASSSTRQETQYF. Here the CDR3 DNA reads TGTGCCAGCAGCTCCACAAGACAAGAGACCCAGTACTTC. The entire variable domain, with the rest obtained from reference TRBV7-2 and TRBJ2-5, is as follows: GAGVSQSPSNKVTEKGKDVELRCDPISGHTALYWYRQSLGQGLEFLIYFQGNSAPDKSGLPSDRFSAERTGGSVSTLTIQRTQQEDSAVYLCASSSTRQETQYFGPGTRLLVL.

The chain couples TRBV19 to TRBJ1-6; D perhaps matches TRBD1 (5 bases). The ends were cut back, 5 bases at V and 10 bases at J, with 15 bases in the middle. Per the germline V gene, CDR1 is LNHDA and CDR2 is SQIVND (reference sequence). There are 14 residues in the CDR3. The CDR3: CASSSSAPGSPLHF. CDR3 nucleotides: TGTGCCAGTAGTTCCTCAGCTCCAGGGTCACCCCTCCACTTT.

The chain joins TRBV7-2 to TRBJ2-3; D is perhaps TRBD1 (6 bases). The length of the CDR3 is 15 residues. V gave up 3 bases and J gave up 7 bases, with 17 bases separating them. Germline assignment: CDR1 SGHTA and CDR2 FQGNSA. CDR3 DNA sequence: TGTGCCAGCAGCTTGGGGGCTCGTAAGGATTATACGCAGTATTTT. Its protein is CASSLGARKDYTQYF. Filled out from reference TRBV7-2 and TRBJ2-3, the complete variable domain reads GAGVSQSPSNKVTEKGKDVELRCDPISGHTALYWYRQSLGQGLEFLIYFQGNSAPDKSGLPSDRFSAERTGGSVSTLTIQRTQQEDSAVYLCASSLGARKDYTQYFGPGTRLTVL.

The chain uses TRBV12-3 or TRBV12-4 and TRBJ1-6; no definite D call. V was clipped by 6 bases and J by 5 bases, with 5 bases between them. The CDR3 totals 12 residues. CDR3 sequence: CASRLNNSPLHF. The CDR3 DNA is TGTGCCAGCAGACTCAATAATTCACCCCTCCACTTT.

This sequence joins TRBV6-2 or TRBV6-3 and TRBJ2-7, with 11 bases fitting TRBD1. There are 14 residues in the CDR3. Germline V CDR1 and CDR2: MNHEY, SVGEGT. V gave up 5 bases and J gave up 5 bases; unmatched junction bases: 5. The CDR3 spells CASSDRDRGDEQYF. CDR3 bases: TGTGCCAGCAGTGACCGGGACAGGGGGGACGAGCAGTACTTC.